This TCR beta chain stems from a study of T cells in Graves' hyperthyroidism and ophthalmopathy. Trimming pared 3 bases from V and 9 bases from J, leaving 15 bases between. CDR1 LNHDA and CDR2 SQIVND come from the germline V gene (reference sequence). The CDR3 has 14 residues. Regions amplified from RNA transcripts were the TCR beta CDR3 regions. The HTBI primer set drove a first-round RT-PCR of the TCR CDR3. TCRdb reprocessed the multiplex PCR reads with MiXCR, giving one entry per CDR3 protein. The repertoire holds 800,000 or so distinct CDR3 sequences, with around 38% as singletons. V is TRBV19 and J is TRBJ1-5; D possibly corresponds to TRBD1 (5 bases). This receptor was obtained from a man in his late teens or twenties with Graves' hyperthyroidism. The specimen sequenced was blood. The chain's CDR3 is CASSIPGGEGPQHF. CDR3 nucleotide sequence: TGTGCCAGTAGTATCCCCGGGGGAGAGGGGCCCCAGCATTTT.